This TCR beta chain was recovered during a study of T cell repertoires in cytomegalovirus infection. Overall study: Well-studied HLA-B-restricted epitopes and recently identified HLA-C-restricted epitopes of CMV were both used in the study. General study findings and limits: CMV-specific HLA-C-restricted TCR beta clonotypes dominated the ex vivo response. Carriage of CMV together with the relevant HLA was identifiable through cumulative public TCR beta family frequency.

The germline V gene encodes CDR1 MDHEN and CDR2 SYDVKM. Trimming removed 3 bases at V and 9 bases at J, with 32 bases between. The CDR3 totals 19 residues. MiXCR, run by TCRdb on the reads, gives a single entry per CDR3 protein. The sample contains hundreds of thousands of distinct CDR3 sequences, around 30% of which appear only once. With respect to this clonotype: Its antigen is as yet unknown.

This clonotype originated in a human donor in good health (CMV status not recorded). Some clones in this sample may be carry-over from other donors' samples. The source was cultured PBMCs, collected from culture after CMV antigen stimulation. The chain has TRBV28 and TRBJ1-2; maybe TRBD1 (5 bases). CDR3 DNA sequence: TGTGCCAGCAGTTTCGGTGTGGGGCGTGGGCCCCCTACACTTTATAGCTACACCTTC. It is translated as CASSFGVGRGPPTLYSYTF.